This is a list of T cell receptor beta chains from one sample in a study of OX40 agonist ivuxolimab in advanced cancers. Method: immunoSEQ multiplex PCR; TCRdb's copy keeps in-frame clones and lacks some. The sample shows 83,000 or so clones, 65% to 90% of them seen only once. Sequenced here: CD4+ or CD8+ T cells sorted from blood, sampled in a trial of the OX40 agonist ivuxolimab. Receptors originate from an adult with an advanced solid tumor such as melanoma, head and neck, liver or kidney cancer. The CDR3 runs from the conserved cysteine through the conserved F or W. The D gene is left open where the match is weak. The size field is filled for only some rows; it gives once, few, many or a size class.

v_call	d_call	clone_size	j_call	cdr3_aa	cdr3_nt
TRBV30	-	once	TRBJ2-7	CAWSRGGVGYEQYF	TGTGCCTGGAGTCGAGGGGGGGTCGGATACGAGCAGTACTTC
TRBV19	-	-	TRBJ1-1	CASSIGGARRTEAFF	TGTGCCAGTAGTATAGGAGGGGCGCGGAGGACTGAAGCTTTCTTT
TRBV28	-	-	TRBJ1-3	CASSRLGLSSGNTIYF	TGTGCCAGCAGCCGTTTGGGCCTGAGCTCTGGAAACACCATATATTTT
TRBV15	-	-	TRBJ2-1	CATSRRLRRPYNEQFF	TGTGCCACCAGCAGAAGGCTGAGACGGCCATACAATGAGCAGTTCTTC
TRBV5-4	TRBD2	-	TRBJ2-1	CASSTGTSGRTDNEQFF	TGTGCCAGCAGCACGGGGACTAGCGGGAGAACCGACAATGAGCAGTTCTTC
TRBV5-1	-	once	TRBJ1-3	CASSKLASISGNTIYF	TGCGCCAGCAGCAAGCTGGCCAGCATCTCTGGAAACACCATATATTTT
TRBV5-1	-	-	TRBJ1-4	CASSSGLRDEKLFF	TGCGCCAGCAGCTCCGGCCTCCGGGATGAAAAACTGTTTTTT
TRBV15	TRBD1	-	TRBJ1-5	CATSRGQGAFSGLLQPQHF	TGTGCCACCAGCAGAGGCCAGGGGGCTTTTTCAGGGTTGCTTCAGCCCCAGCATTTT
TRBV7-2	TRBD2	-	TRBJ2-7	CASSSGTSGYEQYF	TGTGCCAGCAGCTCAGGGACTAGCGGCTACGAGCAGTACTTC
TRBV7-2	-	-	TRBJ2-1	CASSSTGPLSSYNEQFF	TGTGCCAGCAGCTCTACAGGGCCCCTAAGCTCCTACAATGAGCAGTTCTTC
TRBV19	TRBD1	once	TRBJ1-5	CASSIRDRGQPQHF	TGTGCCAGTAGTATTAGGGACAGGGGGCAGCCCCAGCATTTT
TRBV5-4	TRBD2	-	TRBJ2-2	CASSLTSGANTGELFF	TGTGCCAGCAGCTTAACTAGCGGGGCGAACACCGGGGAGCTGTTTTTT
TRBV30	-	-	TRBJ1-1	CAWRGGLNTEAFF	TGTGCCTGGAGGGGAGGGTTGAACACTGAAGCTTTCTTT
TRBV28	TRBD1	-	TRBJ2-3	CASRPGQGIARTDTQYF	TGTGCCAGCAGACCGGGACAGGGGATCGCTCGCACAGATACGCAGTATTTT
TRBV7-8	-	few	TRBJ2-5	CASSFDRQETQYF	TGTGCCAGCAGCTTCGACCGTCAAGAGACCCAGTACTTC
TRBV9	TRBD2	-	TRBJ2-3	CASSVTGEGSDTQYF	TGTGCCAGCAGCGTGACGGGGGAGGGGTCAGATACGCAGTATTTT
TRBV7-6	TRBD2	few	TRBJ2-3	CASSPRSGRVADTQYF	TGTGCCAGCAGCCCCCGGAGCGGGAGAGTTGCAGATACGCAGTATTTT